Following are 8 T cell receptor beta chains from one sample sequenced in a study of shared clonotypes between healthy human individuals. CD45RO-negative CD8 cells positively selected for CCR7 made up the naive population, which excluded terminally differentiated effector memory CD45RA+ cells. This table comes from immunoSEQ multiplex PCR, and its TCRdb copy is limited to in-frame clones, with some not included. The sample contains about 2.1 million clones, 90% to 95% of which appear only once. The sequenced sample was naive CD8+ T cells from PBMCs. All receptors come from a young man in good health. Some clones in this sample may be carry-over from other donors' samples.

V gene TRBV28 combines with J gene TRBJ2-7; no clear D gene. The CDR3 is 12 amino acids. Trimming left V 3 bases short and J 2 bases short, with 5 bases between. The germline V gene encodes CDR1 MDHEN and CDR2 SYDVKM. The CDR3 DNA reads TGTGCCAGCAGTTTGACTCCCTACGAGCAGTACTTC. Translating gives CASSLTPYEQYF. The whole variable domain, filled in from reference TRBV28 and TRBJ2-7, reads DVKVTQSSRYLVKRTGEKVFLECVQDMDHENMFWYRQDPGLGLRLIYFSYDVKMKEKGDIPEGYSVSREKKERFSLILESASTNQTSMYLCASSLTPYEQYFGPGTRLTVT.

This chain uses TRBV27 with TRBJ2-4, with D unresolved. The CDR3 runs 14 residues. Germline V lookup: CDR1 MNHEY, CDR2 SMNVEV (reference sequence). Trimming shortened V by 5 bases and J by 2 bases, and 10 bases separated the two germline ends. The CDR3 DNA reads as TGTGCCAGCAGTCCGACGGGTTCCAAAAACATTCAGTACTTC. Translated: CASSPTGSKNIQYF.

V is TRBV7-8 and J is TRBJ1-1; D might be TRBD1 (5 bases). V gave up 5 bases and J gave up 4 bases, with 14 bases separating them. The CDR3 sequence is 14 residues long. CDR1 and CDR2 from the germline V gene are SGHVS and FQNEAQ. The CDR3 spells CASSQRVGGTEAFF. In DNA form, the CDR3 reads TGTGCCAGCAGCCAAAGGGTGGGGGGCACTGAAGCTTTCTTT.

The chain is built from TRBV27 and TRBJ1-2, with D maybe TRBD1 (5 bases). The CDR3 runs 13 residues. Germline V gives CDR1 MNHEY, CDR2 SMNVEV (reference sequence). The V end lost 4 bases, the J end lost 5 bases, and 11 bases lay between the germline ends. CDR3 sequence (DNA): TGTGCCAGCAGTTGGTCAGGGAGGTATGGCTACACCTTC. Translating it yields CASSWSGRYGYTF.

V usage is TRBV13 and J usage is TRBJ2-2; possibly TRBD2 for D (5 bases). Germline V lookup: CDR1 PRHDT, CDR2 FYEKMQ (reference sequence). CDR3 length: 18 amino acids. The V end lost 0 bases, the J end lost 4 bases, and 18 bases lay between the germline ends. CDR3 nucleotide sequence: TGTGCCAGCAGCTTAGGCCCCACTAGGATAGGCATCACCGGGGAGCTGTTTTTT. This gives the protein CASSLGPTRIGITGELFF.

In its sample, this clone was seen a few times. This rearrangement joins TRBV7-9 to TRBJ1-1; TRBD1 agrees at 12 bases. Looked up from germline, CDR1 is SEHNR and CDR2 is FQNEAQ (reference sequence). The V segment lost 5 bases and the J segment 4 bases; nucleotides outside the gene matches: 5. The CDR3 length is 15 residues. CDR3 DNA sequence: TGTGCCAGCAGCACAAGGGACAGGGGGCTCACTGAAGCTTTCTTT. This translates into CASSTRDRGLTEAFF.

V and J are TRBV5-6 and TRBJ2-7; D is possibly TRBD2 (7 bases). This CDR3 is 14 amino acids long. Trimming stripped 2 bases from V and 5 bases from J, with 14 bases between. The germline gives CDR1 SGHDT, CDR2 YYEEEE. Written as DNA, the CDR3 is TGTGCCAGCAGCTTAGGGGGGGCGCTCAACGAGCAGTACTTC. Translation: CASSLGGALNEQYF.

This clone was seen only once. The V call is TRBV11-3, the J call TRBJ2-1; 9 nucleotides agree with TRBD2. Losses at the gene ends were 0 bases for V and 7 bases for J; bases not matched to a gene: 10. Germline V gives CDR1 SGHNT, CDR2 YENEEA. The CDR3 contains 17 residues. CDR3 coding DNA: TGTGCCAGCAGCTTAGATCCTTGGCGGGAGGGCAGGAATGAGCAGTTCTTC. Translation: CASSLDPWREGRNEQFF.